This is a list of T cell receptor beta chains from one sample in a study of T cell responses to AZD1222 COVID-19 vaccine. Generated by immunoSEQ multiplex PCR, the TCRdb table keeps only in-frame clones and is missing some. Of over 100,000 clones in the sample, roughly nine tenths were seen once. Sequences were derived from peripheral blood, sampled on day 0 of AZD1222 vaccination. The receptors shown here come from an adult in good health. CDR3s include the opening cysteine and the closing phenylalanine or tryptophan. A D gene is named only where the DNA matches it firmly. Expanded clones are given a class, and other clones once, few, many or no size at all.

>TRBJ1-3|-|TRBD1|TRBV4-1
CASQWDRSPGNTIYF
TGCGCCAGCCAGTGGGACAGGAGTCCTGGAAACACCATATATTTT
>TRBJ1-4|-|TRBD1|TRBV5-1
CASSSGDRNEKLFF
TGCGCCAGCAGCTCGGGGGACAGGAATGAAAAACTGTTTTTT
>TRBJ1-5|-|TRBD1|TRBV10-3
CAISEAPPGRQGQNQPQHF
TGTGCCATCAGTGAAGCCCCTCCGGGCCGACAGGGGCAAAATCAGCCCCAGCATTTT
>TRBJ1-4|-|TRBD1|TRBV19
CASSKDRGEKLFF
TGTGCCAGTAGTAAAGACAGGGGGGAAAAACTGTTTTTT
>TRBJ2-7|-|-|TRBV6-5
CASSYAAGTSRDEQYF
TGTGCCAGCAGTTACGCCGCCGGGACGTCCCGGGACGAGCAGTACTTC
>TRBJ1-1|-|-|TRBV7-8
CASSPREGVGTEAFF
TGTGCCAGCAGCCCGAGGGAGGGAGTGGGCACTGAAGCTTTCTTT
>TRBJ2-1|-|-|TRBV6-2/TRBV6-3
CASSSDNPSYNEQFF
TGTGCCAGCAGTTCCGACAACCCGTCGTACAATGAGCAGTTCTTC
>TRBJ1-5|once|-|TRBV6-2/TRBV6-3
CASSYGGLNQPQHF
TGTGCCAGCAGTTACGGGGGCCTCAATCAGCCCCAGCATTTT
>TRBJ1-5|-|TRBD1|TRBV30
CAWSMKTGNNQPQHF
TGTGCCTGGAGTATGAAGACAGGGAATAATCAGCCCCAGCATTTT
>TRBJ1-3|-|TRBD1|TRBV30
CAWSEGQPGNTIYF
TGTGCCTGGAGTGAGGGACAGCCTGGAAACACCATATATTTT
>TRBJ1-5|-|-|TRBV21-1
CASSKAVGGRGGNQPQHF
TGTGCCAGCAGCAAAGCGGTCGGGGGGAGGGGCGGCAATCAGCCCCAGCATTTT
>TRBJ2-1|once|TRBD1|TRBV11-2
CASSQGGTGYNEQFF
TGTGCCAGCAGCCAAGGGGGGACAGGGTACAATGAGCAGTTCTTC
>TRBJ2-1|-|-|TRBV3-1/TRBV3-2
CASSLLQGNNEQFF
TGTGCCAGCAGCCTTTTGCAGGGAAATAATGAGCAGTTCTTC
>TRBJ1-1|-|-|TRBV3-1/TRBV3-2
CASSQDRTAVTEAFF
TGTGCCAGCAGCCAAGATAGGACGGCCGTCACTGAAGCTTTCTTT
>TRBJ1-1|-|TRBD1|TRBV29-1
CSVNRDSEAFF
TGCAGCGTTAACCGGGACAGTGAAGCTTTCTTT
>TRBJ2-7|-|-|TRBV4-1
CASSLEAVYSYEQYF
TGCGCCAGCAGCCTAGAGGCGGTTTACTCCTACGAGCAGTACTTC
>TRBJ2-1|-|-|TRBV7-3
CASSFSSVAGNEQFF
TGTGCCAGCAGCTTCTCGAGCGTCGCGGGGAATGAGCAGTTCTTC
>TRBJ1-2|-|-|TRBV7-9
CASSLSRDGYTF
TGTGCCAGCAGCTTATCTCGGGATGGCTACACCTTC
>TRBJ1-5|-|-|TRBV6-4
CASSDSAYSNQPQHF
TGTGCCAGCAGTGATTCAGCTTATAGCAATCAGCCCCAGCATTTT
>TRBJ1-1|-|-|TRBV7-9
CASSPSYTEAFF
TGTGCCAGCAGCCCCTCGTACACTGAAGCTTTCTTT
>TRBJ2-1|-|TRBD1|TRBV24-1
CATSDGDRSSLGDEQFF
TGTGCCACCAGTGACGGGGACAGGTCCTCCTTAGGGGATGAGCAGTTCTTC
>TRBJ1-5|-|-|TRBV5-5
CASSLEQGSQPQHF
TGTGCCAGCAGCTTGGAACAGGGAAGTCAGCCCCAGCATTTT
>TRBJ1-6|-|TRBD1|TRBV6-1
CASSRDRGVSPLHF
TGTGCCAGCAGTCGGGACAGGGGCGTTTCACCCCTCCACTTT
>TRBJ2-3|-|-|TRBV29-1
CSVLGVADTQYF
TGCAGCGTGCTGGGGGTCGCAGATACGCAGTATTTT
>TRBJ1-2|-|-|TRBV18
CASSRTDSAKRPLDYGYTF
TGTGCCAGCTCACGAACAGACAGCGCTAAGAGGCCCTTGGACTATGGCTACACCTTC
>TRBJ2-7|-|TRBD2|TRBV27
CASSHAGGAYEQYF
TGTGCCAGCAGCCACGCCGGGGGGGCTTACGAGCAGTACTTC
>TRBJ2-7|-|-|TRBV4-3
CASSQGTSLADSYEQYF
TGCGCCAGCAGCCAAGGAACTTCATTAGCGGACTCCTACGAGCAGTACTTC
>TRBJ1-4|few|-|TRBV15
CATSPVRTNEKLFF
TGTGCCACCAGCCCGGTCCGTACTAATGAAAAACTGTTTTTT
>TRBJ1-2|-|-|TRBV4-1
CASSQDGGGNYGYTF
TGCGCCAGCAGCCAAGATGGGGGGGGCAACTATGGCTACACCTTC
>TRBJ1-4|-|-|TRBV9
CASSVAGSNEKLFF
TGTGCCAGCAGCGTAGCAGGCTCTAATGAAAAACTGTTTTTT
>TRBJ1-6|-|-|TRBV7-2
CASSLGGNSPLHF
TGTGCCAGCAGCTTAGGGGGGAATTCACCCCTCCACTTT
>TRBJ1-3|-|-|TRBV9
CASSPREDNSGNTIYF
TGTGCCAGCAGCCCAAGGGAGGACAACTCTGGAAACACCATATATTTT
>TRBJ1-5|-|-|TRBV5-1
CATNRLEPQHF
TGCGCCACCAACCGACTTGAGCCCCAGCATTTT
>TRBJ1-2|-|-|TRBV3-1/TRBV3-2
CASSQARGYGYTF
TGTGCCAGCAGCCAAGCCAGGGGTTATGGCTACACCTTC
>TRBJ1-2|-|-|TRBV6-5
CASSYSGYGYTF
TGTGCCAGCAGTTACTCAGGCTATGGCTACACCTTC
>TRBJ2-2|-|-|TRBV7-9
CASSRGAGELFF
TGTGCCAGCAGCCGGGGTGCCGGGGAGCTGTTTTTT
>TRBJ1-2|-|-|TRBV7-8
CASSLDATNYGYTF
TGTGCCAGCAGCTTAGATGCGACAAACTATGGCTACACCTTC
>TRBJ2-5|-|-|TRBV11-2
CASSPLRSQETQYF
TGTGCCAGCAGCCCCCTTAGAAGTCAAGAGACCCAGTACTTC
>TRBJ1-1|-|TRBD1|TRBV6-4
CASRQGAHTEAFF
TGTGCCAGCAGACAGGGGGCGCACACTGAAGCTTTCTTT
>TRBJ2-3|-|-|TRBV12-5
CASGVRDTDTQYF
TGTGCTAGTGGCGTACGGGACACAGATACGCAGTATTTT
>TRBJ1-5|-|-|TRBV6-5
CASTQGPRQPQHF
TGTGCCAGCACCCAGGGACCAAGACAGCCCCAGCATTTT
>TRBJ1-1|-|-|TRBV9
CASSATGTLTEAFF
TGTGCCAGCAGCGCAACGGGGACGTTAACTGAAGCTTTCTTT
>TRBJ2-3|-|-|TRBV11-2
CASSLFGSVGTDTQYF
TGTGCCAGCAGCTTATTCGGGTCAGTTGGGACAGATACGCAGTATTTT
>TRBJ2-1|-|TRBD2|TRBV7-3
CASSLISGANYNEQFF
TGTGCCAGCAGCTTGATTAGCGGGGCTAACTACAATGAGCAGTTCTTC
>TRBJ2-1|once|-|TRBV24-1
CATSDSQVAHGNEQFF
TGTGCCACCAGTGATTCGCAAGTAGCACACGGGAATGAGCAGTTCTTC
>TRBJ1-6|-|TRBD1|TRBV5-1
CASSLDRANSPLHF
TGCGCCAGCAGCTTAGACAGGGCGAATTCACCCCTCCACTTT